The 21 T cell receptor beta chains reported below all come from one sample, sequenced in a study of blood T cell repertoires in COVID-19. Clones were read by immunoSEQ multiplex PCR, and TCRdb kept only the in-frame ones, dropping some. The repertoire holds some 380,000 clones, with 70% to 90% as singletons. Sequenced input: PBMCs or T cells enriched from blood (not recorded which). The origin of the receptors is a young man who had recovered from COVID-19.

This rearrangement joins TRBV2 to TRBJ1-2; the match to TRBD1 covers 7 bases. After removal of 7 bases from V and 4 bases from J, the junction contained 12 bases not matched to a gene. This CDR3 region has 15 residues. The germline V gene encodes CDR1 SNHLY and CDR2 FYNNEI. Written as DNA, the CDR3 is TGTGCCAGCACTCCCGAGGCAGGGGGGCCCTATGGCTACACCTTC. Protein: CASTPEAGGPYGYTF. Full variable domain (remainder filled in from reference TRBV2 and TRBJ1-2): EPEVTQTPSHQVTQMGQEVILRCVPISNHLYFYWYRQILGQKVEFLVSFYNNEISEKSEIFDDQFSVERPDGSNFTLKIRSTKLEDSAMYFCASTPEAGGPYGYTFGSGTRLTVV.

The V and J genes are TRBV5-4 and TRBJ2-5; a possible D gene is TRBD1 (5 bases). In germline, CDR1 is SGHNT, CDR2 YYREEE (reference sequence). The CDR3 runs to 16 residues. V dropped 5 bases and J dropped 3 bases, with 20 bases sitting between them. The CDR3 DNA reads as TGTGCCAGCAGTCCATCACGACAGAGCACCGAAGAGACCCAGTACTTC. Protein product: CASSPSRQSTEETQYF.

The chain combines TRBV19 with TRBJ2-1, with TRBD1 identical over 7 bases. Per the germline V gene, CDR1 is LNHDA and CDR2 is SQIVND (reference sequence). V trimming: 6 bases; J trimming: 4 bases; junction bases outside the gene matches: 6. The length of the CDR3 is 14 residues. The CDR3 reads CASRGDRRYNEQFF. For the CDR3, the DNA is TGTGCCAGTAGGGGGGACAGAAGGTACAATGAGCAGTTCTTC.

With respect to this clone: Other nucleotide sequences in the sample specify the same CDR3. The gene calls are TRBV3-1 (or the pseudogene TRBV3-2) and TRBJ1-1; D is perhaps TRBD1 (5 bases). This CDR3 is built from 14 residues. V lost 2 bases, J lost 1 base, and 8 bases lay in between. CDR1 is LGHDT, CDR2 YNNKEL, per germline (reference sequence). CDR3 protein: CASSQLQGNTEAFF. In DNA, the CDR3 is TGTGCCAGCAGCCAACTCCAGGGGAACACTGAAGCTTTCTTT.

V usage is TRBV6-5 and J usage is TRBJ1-5; D might be TRBD1 (5 bases). Trimming stripped 8 bases from V and 5 bases from J, with 13 bases between. Germline CDR1 MNHEY, CDR2 SVGAGI. The CDR3 runs to 13 residues. CDR3 sequence (DNA): TGTGCCAGCCATGGGGCAGCCTATCAGCCCCAGCATTTT. It codes for CASHGAAYQPQHF.

This chain joins TRBV7-9 and TRBJ1-2, with unresolved D. This CDR3 is 12 amino acids long. Germline CDR1 is SEHNR and CDR2 is FQNEAQ (reference sequence). This CDR3 is CATSAANYGYTF. As DNA, the CDR3 is TGTGCTACCTCCGCGGCTAACTATGGCTACACCTTC.

The rearrangement uses TRBV6-5 and TRBJ1-2; D might be TRBD1 (6 bases). This CDR3 has 14 amino acids. Germline V CDR1 and CDR2: MNHEY, SVGAGI. Trimming shortened V by 4 bases and J by 7 bases, and 16 bases separated the two germline ends. The CDR3 is CASSFLTRGSGYTF. In nucleotides, the CDR3 is TGTGCCAGCAGTTTCTTGACGAGGGGGAGTGGCTACACCTTC.

This clone appeared once. The rearrangement links TRBV27 to TRBJ1-2; D is possibly TRBD1 (5 bases). This CDR3 is built from 15 residues. The germline V gene has CDR1 MNHEY and CDR2 SMNVEV (reference sequence). Deletions cut 3 bases from V and 2 bases from J, with 13 bases between. CDR3 nucleotide sequence: TGTGCCAGCAGTTTTCAGCGCGACAGAAACTATGGCTACACCTTC. The encoded protein is CASSFQRDRNYGYTF.

J is TRBJ1-1 and V is TRBV10-2; 9 nucleotides line up with TRBD1. Trimming at V came to 4 bases and at J to 1 base, leaving 4 bases not matched to a gene. Germline V gene lookup returns CDR1 WSHSY and CDR2 SAAADI. The CDR3 has 15 amino acids. The CDR3 sequence is CASSGGQGRNTEAFF. CDR3 DNA: TGCGCCAGCAGTGGGGGACAGGGAAGGAACACTGAAGCTTTCTTT.

This clone was found once. The chain links TRBV18 to TRBJ2-7; D call uncertain. The CDR3 runs to 15 residues. Germline CDR1 is KGHSH and CDR2 is LQKENI. V lost 0 bases, J lost 5 bases, and 14 bases lay in between. The CDR3 region has the DNA TGTGCCAGCTCACCACCGCTAGTATACTTCCACGAGCAGTACTTC. Translated: CASSPPLVYFHEQYF.

This clone was seen more than once but under ten times. This sequence joins TRBV10-3 and TRBJ1-2; possible D gene TRBD1, 6 bases. CDR1 is ENHRY and CDR2 is SYGVKD in the germline V gene. Trimming stripped 10 bases from V and 0 bases from J, with 9 bases between. The CDR3 runs to 12 residues. The CDR3 DNA reads TGTGCCACCGGACAGTCTAACTATGGCTACACCTTC. Residues: CATGQSNYGYTF.

The CDR3 protein is CSVRNTEAFF. In nucleotides, the CDR3 is TGCAGCGTTCGGAACACTGAAGCTTTCTTT. This chain links TRBV29-1 with TRBJ1-1, with no clear D. The germline CDR1 and CDR2 sequences are SQVTM and ANQGSEA. The CDR3 consists of 10 residues. Trimming removed 5 bases at V and 1 base at J, with 2 bases between.

The chain recombines TRBV29-1 with TRBJ2-1; D unresolved. The CDR3 covers 12 residues. The ends were cut back, 2 bases at V and 2 bases at J, with 4 bases in the middle. Per the germline V gene, CDR1 is SQVTM and CDR2 is ANQGSEA. Written as DNA, the CDR3 is TGCAGCGTTGAATGGCCCTACAATGAGCAGTTCTTC. Encoded protein: CSVEWPYNEQFF.

The genes are TRBV7-8 and TRBJ1-2; D unresolved. The V gene's germline CDR1 is SGHVS and CDR2 FQNEAQ. The CDR3 runs 17 residues. Trimming took 0 bases from V and 4 from J, leaving 18 bases between them. The CDR3, as DNA: TGTGCCAGCAGCTTAGCGCACCTAGGGAGGTCGGGCTATGGCTACACCTTC. Its translation is CASSLAHLGRSGYGYTF.

In regard to this clone: Other DNA sequences of this sample code for an identical CDR3. V is TRBV9 and J is TRBJ1-6, with D perhaps matching TRBD1 (5 bases). CDR3 size: 14 residues. Between the trimmed V and J ends, which lost 0 bases and 8 bases, there was a span of 9 bases. From germline, CDR1 is SGDLS and CDR2 YYNGEE. The CDR3 loop is CASSVGGGDSPLHF. CDR3 in DNA: TGTGCCAGCAGCGTAGGGGGGGGTGATTCACCCCTCCACTTT. The full variable domain, rest sourced from reference TRBV9 and TRBJ1-6, is DSGVTQTPKHLITATGQRVTLRCSPRSGDLSVYWYQQSLDQGLQFLIQYYNGEERAKGNILERFSAQQFPDLHSELNLSSLELGDSALYFCASSVGGGDSPLHFGNGTRLTVT.

The chain uses TRBV9 and TRBJ1-2; D may be TRBD1 (6 bases). There are 15 residues in the CDR3. V lost 3 bases and J 8 bases, leaving 20 bases between the germline ends. Germline V CDR1 and CDR2: SGDLS, YYNGEE. DNA of the CDR3: TGTGCCAGCAGCGCCCAACGGGGGGGGCTTGGGGGCTACACCTTC. Its protein product is CASSAQRGGLGGYTF.

This clone was counted once. The chain uses TRBV6-2 or TRBV6-3 and TRBJ1-6; tentative D call: TRBD1 (5 bases). This CDR3 has 13 amino acids. Deletions cut 6 bases from V and 11 bases from J, with 14 bases between. Looked up from germline, CDR1 is MNHEY and CDR2 is SVGEGT. CDR3 DNA sequence: TGTGCCAGCAGCCCCAGGGATCGGGCACCCCTCCACTTT. As protein: CASSPRDRAPLHF.

The chain carries TRBV5-1 and TRBJ1-5; possibly TRBD1 for D (5 bases). V lost 4 bases, J lost 0 bases, and 11 bases lay in between. Germline CDR1 and CDR2: SGHRS and YFSETQ. This CDR3 has 15 amino acids. The CDR3 DNA sequence: TGCGCCAGCAGCCCGGGGACTCTTAGCAATCAGCCCCAGCATTTT. Translated: CASSPGTLSNQPQHF.

This clone showed up just once. The chain is built from TRBV30 and TRBJ2-7; 12 nucleotides align to TRBD2. Germline V lookup: CDR1 GTSNPN, CDR2 SVGIG (reference sequence). This CDR3 has 14 residues. With 0 bases clipped from V and 4 bases from J, the junction kept 1 base outside the gene matches. CDR3 protein: CAWSVLAGGYEQYF. CDR3 coding DNA: TGTGCCTGGAGTGTACTAGCGGGGGGATACGAGCAGTACTTC.

This clone was recorded only once. This rearrangement joins TRBV7-9 to TRBJ2-7, with a possible D match to TRBD2 (5 bases). V lost 10 bases and J lost 2, with 9 bases in between. Germline CDR1 reads SEHNR; CDR2 reads FQNEAQ (reference sequence). This CDR3 region has 11 residues. The CDR3 protein is CATRGAYEQYF. The CDR3 nucleotides read TGTGCCACCCGGGGAGCCTACGAGCAGTACTTC.

This chain links TRBV12-5 with TRBJ1-4; no reliable D call. CDR3 size: 17 residues. The germline CDR1 and CDR2 sequences are LGHNT and FRNRAP. V gave up 3 bases and J gave up 0 bases, with 14 bases separating them. In DNA form, the CDR3 reads TGTGCTAGTGGTTTTTTTCCTGGCCCTGCAACTAATGAAAAACTGTTTTTT. Translation gives CASGFFPGPATNEKLFF.